The sequence of this T cell receptor beta chain was determined in a study of cytomegalovirus exposure and HLA in healthy donors. The primer mix had 60 Vbeta and 13 Jbeta primers. This table comes from immunoSEQ multiplex PCR, and its TCRdb copy is limited to in-frame clones, with some not included. Here the sample spans about 98,000 clones, 70% being singletons. Germline V gives CDR1 MNHNS, CDR2 SASEGT. This CDR3 comprises 15 residues. Between the trimmed V and J ends, which lost 8 bases and 0 bases, there was a span of 14 bases. The sequenced material came from PBMCs. V is TRBV6-1 and J is TRBJ1-5, with D tentatively TRBD1 (5 bases). The TCR was taken from a man aged 50 to 59 in good health and CMV-seronegative. This CDR3 is CASGARPDSNQPQHF. In DNA form, the CDR3 reads TGTGCCAGCGGGGCCAGGCCTGATAGCAATCAGCCCCAGCATTTT.